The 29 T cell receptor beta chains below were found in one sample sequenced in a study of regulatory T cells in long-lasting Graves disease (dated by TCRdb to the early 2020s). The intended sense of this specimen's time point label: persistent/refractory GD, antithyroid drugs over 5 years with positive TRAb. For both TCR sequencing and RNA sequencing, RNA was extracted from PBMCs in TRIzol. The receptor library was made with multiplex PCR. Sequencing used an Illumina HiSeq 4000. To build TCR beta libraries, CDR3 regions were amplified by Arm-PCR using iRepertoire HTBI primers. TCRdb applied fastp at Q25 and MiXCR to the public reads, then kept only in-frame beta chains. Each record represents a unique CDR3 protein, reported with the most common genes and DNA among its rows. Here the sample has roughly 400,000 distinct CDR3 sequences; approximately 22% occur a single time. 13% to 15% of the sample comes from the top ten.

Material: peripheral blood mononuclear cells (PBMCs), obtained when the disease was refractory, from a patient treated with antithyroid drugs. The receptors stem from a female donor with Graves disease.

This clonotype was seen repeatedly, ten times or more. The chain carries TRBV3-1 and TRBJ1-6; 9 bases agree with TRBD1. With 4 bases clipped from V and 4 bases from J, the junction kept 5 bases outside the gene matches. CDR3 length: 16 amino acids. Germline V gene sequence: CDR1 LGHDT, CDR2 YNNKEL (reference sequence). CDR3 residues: CASSLTGGAYNSPLHF. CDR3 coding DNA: TGTGCCAGCAGCCTTACAGGGGGCGCGTATAATTCACCCCTCCACTTT.

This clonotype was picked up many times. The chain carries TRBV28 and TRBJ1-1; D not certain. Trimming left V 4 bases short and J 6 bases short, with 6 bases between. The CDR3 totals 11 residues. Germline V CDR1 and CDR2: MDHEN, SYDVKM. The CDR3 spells CASSSSPEAFF. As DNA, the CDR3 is TGTGCCAGCAGTTCTAGCCCTGAAGCTTTCTTT. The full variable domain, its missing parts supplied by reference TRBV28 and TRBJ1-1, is DVKVTQSSRYLVKRTGEKVFLECVQDMDHENMFWYRQDPGLGLRLIYFSYDVKMKEKGDIPEGYSVSREKKERFSLILESASTNQTSMYLCASSSSPEAFFGQGTRLTVV.

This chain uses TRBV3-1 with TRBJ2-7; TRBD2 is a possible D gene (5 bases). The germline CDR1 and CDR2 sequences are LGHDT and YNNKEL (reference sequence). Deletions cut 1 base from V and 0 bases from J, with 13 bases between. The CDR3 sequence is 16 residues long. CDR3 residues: CASSQVEGTYSYEQYF. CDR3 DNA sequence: TGTGCCAGCAGCCAAGTCGAGGGCACCTACTCCTACGAGCAGTACTTC.

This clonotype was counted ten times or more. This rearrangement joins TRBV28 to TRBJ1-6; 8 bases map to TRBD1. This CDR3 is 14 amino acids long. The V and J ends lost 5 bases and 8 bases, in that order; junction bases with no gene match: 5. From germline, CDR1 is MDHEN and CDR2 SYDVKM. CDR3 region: CASSPDRGHSPLHF. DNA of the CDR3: TGTGCCAGCAGTCCTGACAGGGGTCATTCACCCCTCCACTTT.

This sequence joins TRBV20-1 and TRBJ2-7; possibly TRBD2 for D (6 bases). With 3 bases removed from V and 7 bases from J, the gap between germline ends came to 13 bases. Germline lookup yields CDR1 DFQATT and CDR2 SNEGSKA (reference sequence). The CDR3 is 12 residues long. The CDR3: CSASGSVGEQYF. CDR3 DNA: TGCAGTGCTAGCGGGAGTGTAGGGGAGCAGTACTTC.

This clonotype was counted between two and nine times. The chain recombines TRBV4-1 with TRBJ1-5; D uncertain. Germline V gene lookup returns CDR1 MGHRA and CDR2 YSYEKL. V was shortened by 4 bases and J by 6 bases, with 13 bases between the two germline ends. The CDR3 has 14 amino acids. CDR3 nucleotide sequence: TGCGCCAGCAGCCCAAGTGGTCCAACTCAGCCCCAGCATTTT. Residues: CASSPSGPTQPQHF.

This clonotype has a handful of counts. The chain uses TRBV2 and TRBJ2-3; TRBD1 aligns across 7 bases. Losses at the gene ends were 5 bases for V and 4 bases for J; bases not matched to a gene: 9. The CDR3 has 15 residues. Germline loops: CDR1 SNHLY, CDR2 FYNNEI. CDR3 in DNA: TGTGCCAGCAGTTTCCTTCGACAGGGACCAGATACGCAGTATTTT. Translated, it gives CASSFLRQGPDTQYF. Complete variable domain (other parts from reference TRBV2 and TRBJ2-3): EPEVTQTPSHQVTQMGQEVILRCVPISNHLYFYWYRQILGQKVEFLVSFYNNEISEKSEIFDDQFSVERPDGSNFTLKIRSTKLEDSAMYFCASSFLRQGPDTQYFGPGTRLTVL.

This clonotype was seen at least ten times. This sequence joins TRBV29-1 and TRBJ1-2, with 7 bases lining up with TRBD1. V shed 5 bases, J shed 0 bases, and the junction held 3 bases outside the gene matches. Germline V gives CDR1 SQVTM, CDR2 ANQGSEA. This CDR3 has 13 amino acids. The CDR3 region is CSVYTGANYGYTF. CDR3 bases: TGCAGCGTTTATACAGGGGCTAACTATGGCTACACCTTC.

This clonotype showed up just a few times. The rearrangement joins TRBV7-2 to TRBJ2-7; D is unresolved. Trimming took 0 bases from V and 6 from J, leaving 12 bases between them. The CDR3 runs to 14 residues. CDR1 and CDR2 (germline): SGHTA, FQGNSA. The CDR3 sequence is CASSLAGSVGEQYF. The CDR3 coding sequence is TGTGCCAGCAGCTTAGCAGGGTCGGTAGGCGAGCAGTACTTC. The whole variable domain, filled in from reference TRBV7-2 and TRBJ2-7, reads GAGVSQSPSNKVTEKGKDVELRCDPISGHTALYWYRQSLGQGLEFLIYFQGNSAPDKSGLPSDRFSAERTGGSVSTLTIQRTQQEDSAVYLCASSLAGSVGEQYFGPGTRLTVT.

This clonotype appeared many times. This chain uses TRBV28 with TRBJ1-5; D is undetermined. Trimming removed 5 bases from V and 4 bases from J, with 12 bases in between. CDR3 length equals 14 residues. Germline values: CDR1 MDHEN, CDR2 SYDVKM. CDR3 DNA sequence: TGTGCCAGCAGTCCCGCCCAGTGGAATCAGCCCCAGCATTTT. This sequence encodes CASSPAQWNQPQHF.

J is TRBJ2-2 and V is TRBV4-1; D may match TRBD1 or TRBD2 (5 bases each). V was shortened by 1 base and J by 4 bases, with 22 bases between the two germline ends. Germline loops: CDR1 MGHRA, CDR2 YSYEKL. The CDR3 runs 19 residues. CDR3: CASSQGGFPGDPRTGELFF. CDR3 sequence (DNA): TGCGCCAGCAGCCAAGGAGGCTTCCCTGGGGACCCCCGCACCGGGGAGCTGTTTTTT.

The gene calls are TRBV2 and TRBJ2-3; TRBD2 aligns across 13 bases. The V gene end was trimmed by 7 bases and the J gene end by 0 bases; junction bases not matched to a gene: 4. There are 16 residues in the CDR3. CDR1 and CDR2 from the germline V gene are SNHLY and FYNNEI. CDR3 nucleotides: TGTGCCAGCAAACTAGCGGGAGGGACTAGCACAGATACGCAGTATTTT. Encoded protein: CASKLAGGTSTDTQYF.

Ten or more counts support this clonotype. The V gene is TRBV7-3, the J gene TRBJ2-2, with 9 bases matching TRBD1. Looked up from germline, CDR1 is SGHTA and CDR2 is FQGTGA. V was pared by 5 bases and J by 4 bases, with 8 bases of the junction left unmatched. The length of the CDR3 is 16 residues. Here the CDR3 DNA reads TGTGCCAGCAGCCCTAGGGGGACAGGGTCCACCGGGGAGCTGTTTTTT. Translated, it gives CASSPRGTGSTGELFF.

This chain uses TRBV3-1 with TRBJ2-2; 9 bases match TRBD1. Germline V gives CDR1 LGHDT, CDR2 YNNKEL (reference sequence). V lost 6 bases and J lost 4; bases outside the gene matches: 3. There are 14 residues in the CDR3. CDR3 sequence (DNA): TGTGCCAGCAGTCGGGACAGGGCCACCGGGGAGCTGTTTTTT. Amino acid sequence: CASSRDRATGELFF.

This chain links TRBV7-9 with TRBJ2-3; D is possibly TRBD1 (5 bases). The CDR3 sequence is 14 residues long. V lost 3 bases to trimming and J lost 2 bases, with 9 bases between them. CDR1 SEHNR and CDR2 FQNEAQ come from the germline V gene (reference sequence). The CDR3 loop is CASSFRQPTDTQYF. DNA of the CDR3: TGTGCCAGCAGCTTCAGACAGCCCACAGATACGCAGTATTTT.

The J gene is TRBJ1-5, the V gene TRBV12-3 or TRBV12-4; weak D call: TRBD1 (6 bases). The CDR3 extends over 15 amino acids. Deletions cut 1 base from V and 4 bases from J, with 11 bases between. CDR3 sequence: CASSLETGWNQPQHF. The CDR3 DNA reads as TGTGCCAGCAGTTTAGAGACAGGCTGGAATCAGCCCCAGCATTTT.

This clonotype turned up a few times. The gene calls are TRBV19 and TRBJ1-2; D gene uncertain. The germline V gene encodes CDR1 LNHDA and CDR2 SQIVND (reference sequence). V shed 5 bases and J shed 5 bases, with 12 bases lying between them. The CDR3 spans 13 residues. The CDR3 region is CASSAAQTYGYTF. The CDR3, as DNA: TGTGCCAGTAGTGCCGCTCAAACGTATGGCTACACCTTC.

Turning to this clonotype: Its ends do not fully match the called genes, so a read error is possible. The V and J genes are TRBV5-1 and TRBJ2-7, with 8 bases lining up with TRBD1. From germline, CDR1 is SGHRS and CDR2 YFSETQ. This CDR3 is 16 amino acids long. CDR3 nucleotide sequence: TGCGCCAGCAGATTGGGCACCACAGGGGGACCCTACGAGCAGTACTTC. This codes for CASRLGTTGGPYEQYF.

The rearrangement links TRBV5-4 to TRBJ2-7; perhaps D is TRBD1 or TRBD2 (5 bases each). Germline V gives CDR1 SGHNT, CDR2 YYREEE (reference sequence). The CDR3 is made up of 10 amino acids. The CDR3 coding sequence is TGTGGACGTGGGGGCTACGAGCAGTACTTC. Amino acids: CGRGGYEQYF.

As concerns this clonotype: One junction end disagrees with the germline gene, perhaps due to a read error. CDR3 residues: CASSYPKDRGQGYGQYF. The CDR3 DNA reads TGTGCCAGCAGTTACCCCAAGGACAGGGGGCAAGGGTACGGGCAGTACTTC. The chain is built from TRBV6-9 and TRBJ2-7; 11 nucleotides align to TRBD1. Germline CDR1 reads MNHGY; CDR2 reads SVAAGI. The CDR3 extends over 17 amino acids.

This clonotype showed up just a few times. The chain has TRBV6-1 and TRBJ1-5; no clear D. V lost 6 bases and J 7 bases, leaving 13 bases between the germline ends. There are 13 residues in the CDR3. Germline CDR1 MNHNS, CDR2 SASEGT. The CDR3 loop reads CASSDAAIQPQHF. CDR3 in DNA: TGTGCCAGCAGCGATGCGGCAATCCAGCCCCAGCATTTT.

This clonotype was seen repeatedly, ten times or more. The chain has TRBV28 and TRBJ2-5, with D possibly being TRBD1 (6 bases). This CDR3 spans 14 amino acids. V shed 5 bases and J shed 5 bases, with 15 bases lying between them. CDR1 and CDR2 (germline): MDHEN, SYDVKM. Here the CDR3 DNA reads TGTGCCAGCAGTACAAACAGGGTGTTGGAGACCCAGTACTTC. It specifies CASSTNRVLETQYF.

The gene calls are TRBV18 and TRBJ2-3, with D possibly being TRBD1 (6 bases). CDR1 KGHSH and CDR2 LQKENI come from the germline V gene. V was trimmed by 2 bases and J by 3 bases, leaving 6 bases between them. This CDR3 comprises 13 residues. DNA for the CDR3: TGTGCCAGCTCACCAACAGGGACAGATACGCAGTATTTT. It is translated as CASSPTGTDTQYF.

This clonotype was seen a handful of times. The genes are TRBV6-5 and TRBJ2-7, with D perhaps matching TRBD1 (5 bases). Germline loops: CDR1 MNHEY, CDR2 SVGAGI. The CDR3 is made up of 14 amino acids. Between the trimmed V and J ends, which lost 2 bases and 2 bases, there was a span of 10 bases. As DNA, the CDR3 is TGTGCCAGCAGTTACAAGGGGTCCCCCTACGAGCAGTACTTC. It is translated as CASSYKGSPYEQYF.

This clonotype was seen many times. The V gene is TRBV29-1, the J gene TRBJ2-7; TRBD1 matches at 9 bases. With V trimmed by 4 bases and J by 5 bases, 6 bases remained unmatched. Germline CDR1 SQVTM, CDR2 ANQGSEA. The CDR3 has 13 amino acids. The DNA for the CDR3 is TGCAGCGTTGTGGGACAGGGAGTGGACGAGCAGTACTTC. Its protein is CSVVGQGVDEQYF.

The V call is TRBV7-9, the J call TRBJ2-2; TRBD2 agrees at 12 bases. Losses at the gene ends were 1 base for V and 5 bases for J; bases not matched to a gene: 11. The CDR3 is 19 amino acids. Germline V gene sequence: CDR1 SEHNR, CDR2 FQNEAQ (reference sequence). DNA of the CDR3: TGTGCCAGCAGCTTAGAGGTCTATCGACTAGCGGGAGATACCGGGGAGCTGTTTTTT. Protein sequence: CASSLEVYRLAGDTGELFF.

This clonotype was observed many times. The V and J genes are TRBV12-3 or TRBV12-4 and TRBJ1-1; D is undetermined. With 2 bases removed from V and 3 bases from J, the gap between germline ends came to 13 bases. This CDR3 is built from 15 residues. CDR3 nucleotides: TGTGCCAGCAGTTTAATCGAAGGGTTGGACACTGAAGCTTTCTTT. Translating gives CASSLIEGLDTEAFF.

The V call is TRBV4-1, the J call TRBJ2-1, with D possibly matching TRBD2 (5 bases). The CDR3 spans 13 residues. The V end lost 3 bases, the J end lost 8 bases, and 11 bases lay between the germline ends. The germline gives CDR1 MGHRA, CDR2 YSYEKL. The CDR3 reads CASSQTRVDEQFF. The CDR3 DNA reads TGCGCCAGCAGCCAGACGAGGGTCGATGAGCAGTTCTTC.

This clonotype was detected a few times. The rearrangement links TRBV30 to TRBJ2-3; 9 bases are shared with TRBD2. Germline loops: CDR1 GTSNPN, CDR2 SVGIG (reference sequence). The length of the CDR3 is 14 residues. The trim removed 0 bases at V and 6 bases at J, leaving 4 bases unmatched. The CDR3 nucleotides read TGTGCCTGGAGTGTGGTAGCGGGAGTCGATACGCAGTATTTT. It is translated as CAWSVVAGVDTQYF.